This TCR beta chain was found in a study of blood T cell repertoires in COVID-19. In the study overall: The cDNA or gDNA used as material had been derived from T cells, B-cell-depleted T cells, or PBMCs.

CDR3 size: 13 residues. Germline CDR1 MNHNY, CDR2 SVGAGI (reference sequence). V shed 4 bases and J shed 7 bases, with 14 bases lying between them. Enrollees, about 18 to 95 years old, lived in about two dozen US areas. This clone was seen a handful of times. Profiling relied on immunoSEQ multiplex PCR, and the TCRdb table lists in-frame clones only, not all of them. This table has fewer than 350,000 clones, about nine tenths appearing once. The chain combines TRBV6-6 with TRBJ2-7, with a tentative D call TRBD2 (5 bases). Source material: PBMCs or T cells enriched from blood (not recorded which). The source of this sequence is a woman aged 25 to 45 with acute COVID-19. CDR3 in amino acids: CASSSQDSWEQYF. The CDR3 bases are TGTGCCAGCAGTTCCCAGGACTCCTGGGAGCAGTACTTC.